Each of the 5 T cell receptor beta chains below was sequenced from the same sample in a study of technical replicates of blood from several donors. The method was immunoSEQ multiplex PCR; TCRdb's version includes in-frame clones alone and lacks a portion of them. The table records under 20,000 clones, approximately 84% of them present only once. The sequenced sample consisted of PBMCs. The receptors were gathered from a human donor in good health.

The V and J genes are TRBV5-1 and TRBJ1-1; D gene ambiguous. Germline assignment: CDR1 SGHRS and CDR2 YFSETQ. The CDR3 is 14 amino acids. V dropped 3 bases and J dropped 3 bases, with 12 bases sitting between them. The CDR3 DNA reads as TGCGCCAGCAGCTCAACACCCGGGGACACTGAAGCTTTCTTT. It yields the protein CASSSTPGDTEAFF.

The chain carries TRBV5-8 and TRBJ1-5; D is unresolved. V was trimmed by 1 base and J by 3 bases, leaving 8 bases between them. This CDR3 region has 14 residues. The germline gives CDR1 SGHTS, CDR2 YDEGEE. The DNA for the CDR3 is TGTGCCAGCAGCTTGATCAGTTTCAATCAGCCCCAGCATTTT. It specifies CASSLISFNQPQHF.

This clone showed up just a few times. The chain uses TRBV7-8 and TRBJ1-2, with D uncertain. Trimming stripped 0 bases from V and 0 bases from J, with 17 bases between. Germline CDR1 reads SGHVS; CDR2 reads FQNEAQ. The CDR3 length is 18 residues. The CDR3 region is CASSLAQAQMRSNYGYTF. CDR3 in DNA: TGTGCCAGCAGCTTAGCCCAGGCCCAAATGCGATCTAACTATGGCTACACCTTC. The full variable domain, rest sourced from reference TRBV7-8 and TRBJ1-2, is GAGVSQSPRYKVAKRGQDVALRCDPISGHVSLFWYQQALGQGPEFLTYFQNEAQLDKSGLPSDRFFAERPEGSVSTLKIQRTQQEDSAVYLCASSLAQAQMRSNYGYTFGSGTRLTVV.

The chain has TRBV19 and TRBJ2-7; D gene uncertain. CDR3 length: 14 amino acids. V lost 8 bases to trimming and J lost 3 bases, with 17 bases between them. Germline V CDR1 and CDR2: LNHDA, SQIVND (reference sequence). CDR3 nucleotide sequence: TGTGCCAGTCGTAGAGATCAAACATTCTACGAGCAGTACTTC. Encoded protein: CASRRDQTFYEQYF.

The chain carries TRBV6-6 and TRBJ1-5; D not resolved. V was cut by 5 bases and J by 0 bases, with 11 bases left in between. CDR3 size: 15 residues. The germline V gene has CDR1 MNHNY and CDR2 SVGAGI (reference sequence). CDR3 amino acids: CASSGSHFSNQPQHF. The DNA of the CDR3 is TGTGCCAGCAGTGGTTCTCACTTTAGCAATCAGCCCCAGCATTTT.